A selection of T cell receptor beta chains follows, all from one sample in a study of early T cells in non-severe SARS-CoV-2 infection. MiXCR, run by TCRdb on the 5' RACE reads, gives a single entry per CDR3 protein. The sample records some 71,000 distinct CDR3 sequences, about an eighth being singletons. This sample comprised whole blood, obtained at baseline. Source of these receptors: an adult who was a healthcare worker with PCR-confirmed SARS-CoV-2 infection or an uninfected control (not recorded which). Both conserved end residues are part of each CDR3. A D gene is named only where the DNA matches it firmly. Clone size is given for some rows only: seen once, a few or many times, or a class if the clone is expanded.

clone_size,d_call,j_call,v_call,cdr3_nt,cdr3_aa
many,TRBD2,TRBJ2-1,TRBV19,TGTGCCAGTATAGGGGGGACTAGCTGGGGCCATGAGCAGTTCTTC,CASIGGTSWGHEQFF
.,.,TRBJ1-1,TRBV20-1,TGCAGTGCTAGAGGCGGAAGGAACACTGAAGCTTTCTTT,CSARGGRNTEAFF
few,TRBD1,TRBJ2-3,TRBV19,TGTGCCAGTACCACACAGGGGGATACGCAGTATTTT,CASTTQGDTQYF
.,TRBD2,TRBJ2-3,TRBV12-3/TRBV12-4,TGTGCCAGCAGTCCCATAGCGGGGAAAGGGGATACGCAGTATTTT,CASSPIAGKGDTQYF
.,.,TRBJ2-7,TRBV5-1,TGCGCCAGCAGCAAGAGCGTCTCCTACGAGCAGTACTTC,CASSKSVSYEQYF
few,TRBD2,TRBJ2-1,TRBV7-8,TGTGCCAGCAGCCCAAGACTAGCGGGAACCGGCAATGAGCAGTTCTTC,CASSPRLAGTGNEQFF
.,TRBD2,TRBJ2-3,TRBV6-2/TRBV6-3,TGTGCCAGCACCTACCGAGTTGGCGGGGGAGATACGCAGTATTTT,CASTYRVGGGDTQYF
.,TRBD2,TRBJ2-4,TRBV7-9,TGTGCCAGCAGCTTAAGGACTAGCGGGCTTCAGTACTTC,CASSLRTSGLQYF
many,.,TRBJ2-2,TRBV12-5,TGTGCTAGTGAAATGGTGAATGCCGGGGAGCTGTTTTTT,CASEMVNAGELFF
few,.,TRBJ2-2,TRBV12-3/TRBV12-4,TGTGCCACCACCCATTGGAGAGGGACCGGGGAGCTGTTTTTT,CATTHWRGTGELFF
.,TRBD1,TRBJ2-7,TRBV6-2/TRBV6-3,TGTGCCAGCAGCCCTCGGACAGGGTCCGAGCAGTACTTC,CASSPRTGSEQYF
.,TRBD2,TRBJ2-3,TRBV5-1,TGCGCCAGCAGCTTGATAGCTAGCGGACCCACAGATACGCAGTATTTT,CASSLIASGPTDTQYF
many,.,TRBJ2-3,TRBV18,TGTGCCAGCTCAAGGGACCCCACAGATACGCAGTATTTT,CASSRDPTDTQYF
few,.,TRBJ2-1,TRBV29-1,TGCAGCGTGATGGGCGACAGGAGGGGCTCCTACAATGAGCAGTTCTTC,CSVMGDRRGSYNEQFF
few,.,TRBJ2-7,TRBV7-2,TGTGCCAGCAGCTCGAGGATAGAGGAGAGCTACGAGCAGTACTTC,CASSSRIEESYEQYF
few,TRBD2,TRBJ2-1,TRBV5-5,TGTGCCAGCAGCTTGCTAGCGGGAGTGGATGAGCAGTTCTTC,CASSLLAGVDEQFF
few,TRBD1,TRBJ1-2,TRBV18,TGTGCCAGCTCACCGTTGACAGGGGGCTATGGCTACACCTTC,CASSPLTGGYGYTF
.,TRBD2,TRBJ2-5,TRBV24-1,TGTGCCACCTCAGCTAGCGGGACTGAGACCCAGTACTTC,CATSASGTETQYF